Below are 6 T cell receptor beta chains sequenced from a single sample in a study of cytomegalovirus exposure and HLA in healthy donors. Amplification used 60 Vbeta primers and 13 Jbeta primers. Measured with immunoSEQ multiplex PCR; TCRdb has only the in-frame clones, and not every one. This sample has more than 150,000 clones, with about four fifths found just once. The sample was PBMCs. All receptors come from a girl between 5 and 17 years old in good health and CMV-seropositive.

The V and J genes are TRBV7-2 and TRBJ2-5; TRBD1 aligns across 11 bases. This CDR3 region has 16 residues. The germline V gene encodes CDR1 SGHTA and CDR2 FQGNSA. V lost 4 bases, J lost 2 bases, and 6 bases stayed unmatched. The CDR3 reads CASSWDRDRGQETQYF. The CDR3 region has the DNA TGTGCCAGCAGCTGGGACCGGGACAGGGGGCAAGAGACCCAGTACTTC.

The CDR3 bases are TGTGCCAGCAATCCCTCCGGGACTCCGTACTACAATGAGCAGTTCTTC. This sequence encodes CASNPSGTPYYNEQFF. The rearrangement joins TRBV5-6 to TRBJ2-1; maybe TRBD2 (6 bases). Trimming removed 6 bases at V and 3 bases at J, with 19 bases between. Germline CDR1 reads SGHDT; CDR2 reads YYEEEE. The CDR3 runs to 16 residues. The full variable domain, completed using reference TRBV5-6 and TRBJ2-1, is DAGVTQSPTHLIKTRGQQVTLRCSPKSGHDTVSWYQQALGQGPQFIFQYYEEEERQRGNFPDRFSGHQFPNYSSELNVNALLLGDSALYLCASNPSGTPYYNEQFFGPGTRLTVL.

This clone was observed a single time. The rearrangement uses TRBV11-2 and TRBJ1-1; TRBD1 agrees at 8 bases. CDR1 SGHAT and CDR2 FQNNGV come from the germline V gene. Unmatched junction bases numbered 7, after V lost 5 bases and J lost 5 bases. The CDR3 is made up of 14 amino acids. CDR3 sequence reads: CASSPQGAGTEAFF. The CDR3, as DNA: TGTGCCAGCAGCCCTCAGGGGGCTGGAACTGAAGCTTTCTTT.

The chain joins TRBV11-2 to TRBJ1-1, with TRBD1 as a possible D gene (5 bases). V was clipped by 3 bases and J by 4 bases, with 15 bases between them. Germline values: CDR1 SGHAT, CDR2 FQNNGV. CDR3 length equals 15 residues. The CDR3: CASSLTPGGGTEAFF. CDR3 bases: TGTGCCAGCAGCTTGACCCCGGGGGGGGGCACTGAAGCTTTCTTT.

The chain combines TRBV5-4 with TRBJ2-1, with 8 nucleotides matching TRBD2. The CDR3 contains 16 residues. V trimming: 3 bases; J trimming: 0 bases; junction bases outside the gene matches: 5. The germline CDR1 and CDR2 sequences are SGHNT and YYREEE (reference sequence). The chain's CDR3 is CASSSGGGNSYNEQFF. In DNA form, the CDR3 reads TGTGCCAGCAGCTCCGGCGGGGGGAACTCCTACAATGAGCAGTTCTTC.

The chain uses TRBV7-9 and TRBJ1-2; 7 bases match TRBD1. J was trimmed by 1 base and V by 5 bases; bases with no gene match: 7. This CDR3 contains 15 residues. CDR1 and CDR2 (germline): SEHNR, FQNEAQ (reference sequence). For the CDR3, the DNA is TGTGCCAGCAGCCCGGGGACAGCCGTTAACTATGGCTACACCTTC. Translating gives CASSPGTAVNYGYTF. Complete variable domain (other parts from reference TRBV7-9 and TRBJ1-2): DTGVSQNPRHKITKRGQNVTFRCDPISEHNRLYWYRQTLGQGPEFLTYFQNEAQLEKSRLLSDRFSAERPKGSFSTLEIQRTEQGDSAMYLCASSPGTAVNYGYTFGSGTRLTVV.